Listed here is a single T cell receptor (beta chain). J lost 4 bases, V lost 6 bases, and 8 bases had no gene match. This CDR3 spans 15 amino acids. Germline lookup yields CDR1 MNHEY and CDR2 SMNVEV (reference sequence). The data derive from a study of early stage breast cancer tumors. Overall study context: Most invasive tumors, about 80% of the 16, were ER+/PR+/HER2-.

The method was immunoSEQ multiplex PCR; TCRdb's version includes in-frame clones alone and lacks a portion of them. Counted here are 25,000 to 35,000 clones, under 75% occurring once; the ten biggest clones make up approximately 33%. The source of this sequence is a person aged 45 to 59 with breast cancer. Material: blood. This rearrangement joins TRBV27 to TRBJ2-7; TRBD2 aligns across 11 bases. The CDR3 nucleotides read TGTGCCAGCAGGGAAGGGACTAGCGGAAATTACGAGCAGTACTTC. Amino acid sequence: CASREGTSGNYEQYF.